The next 17 T cell receptor beta chains were all read from a single sample in a study of OX40 agonist ivuxolimab in advanced cancers. Produced via immunoSEQ multiplex PCR; TCRdb's table is partial and in-frame only. The repertoire holds about 14,000 clones, with roughly 75% as singletons. Sequences were derived from CD4+ or CD8+ T cells sorted from blood, sampled in a trial of the OX40 agonist ivuxolimab. Every receptor here comes from an adult with an advanced solid tumor such as melanoma, head and neck, liver or kidney cancer.

This sequence joins TRBV4-1 and TRBJ2-7; D perhaps matches TRBD2 (6 bases). The V gene's germline CDR1 is MGHRA and CDR2 YSYEKL. Trimming left V 3 bases short and J 3 bases short, with 12 bases between. This CDR3 contains 14 residues. CDR3 in amino acids: CASSQPGLLYEQYF. CDR3 DNA: TGCGCCAGCAGCCAGCCGGGACTCCTCTACGAGCAGTACTTC.

The chain has TRBV30 and TRBJ2-1; 9 positions agree with TRBD2. V shed 4 bases and J 1 base; nucleotides not matched to a gene: 17. Germline CDR1 and CDR2: GTSNPN and SVGIG (reference sequence). The CDR3 is 19 amino acids. The DNA for the CDR3 is TGTGCCTGGAACCCTTCTCTTAGCGGGGGAAGACTTTCCTACAATGAGCAGTTCTTC. Translation gives CAWNPSLSGGRLSYNEQFF. The whole variable domain, filled in from reference TRBV30 and TRBJ2-1, reads SQTIHQWPATLVQPVGSPLSLECTVEGTSNPNLYWYRQAAGRGLQLLFYSVGIGQISSEVPQNLSASRPQDRQFILSSKKLLLSDSGFYLCAWNPSLSGGRLSYNEQFFGPGTRLTVL.

The rearrangement uses TRBV2 and TRBJ2-2; tentatively, D is TRBD1 or TRBD2 (5 bases each). Germline lookup yields CDR1 SNHLY and CDR2 FYNNEI. Trimming took 2 bases from V and 3 from J, leaving 13 bases between them. The CDR3 contains 16 residues. In DNA form, the CDR3 reads TGTGCCAGCAGTGAAAGCAGGGTCGGGGACACCGGGGAGCTGTTTTTT. Translating it yields CASSESRVGDTGELFF. The whole variable domain, remainder taken from reference TRBV2 and TRBJ2-2, is EPEVTQTPSHQVTQMGQEVILRCVPISNHLYFYWYRQILGQKVEFLVSFYNNEISEKSEIFDDQFSVERPDGSNFTLKIRSTKLEDSAMYFCASSESRVGDTGELFFGEGSRLTVL.

This chain uses TRBV10-2 with TRBJ2-3, with D unresolved. The CDR3 has 12 amino acids. CDR1 WSHSY and CDR2 SAAADI come from the germline V gene. Trimming removed 3 bases from V and 4 bases from J, with 5 bases in between. CDR3 sequence (DNA): TGCGCCAGCAGTGACGTGTCAGATACGCAGTATTTT. This sequence encodes CASSDVSDTQYF.

This clone showed up just a few times. V is TRBV2 and J is TRBJ1-2; D is undetermined. Trimming stripped 0 bases from V and 5 bases from J, with 19 bases between. Germline assignment: CDR1 SNHLY and CDR2 FYNNEI. The CDR3 covers 17 residues. Here the CDR3 reads CASSEALATKFGYGYTF. CDR3 nucleotide sequence: TGTGCCAGCAGTGAAGCATTGGCGACAAAGTTCGGTTATGGCTACACCTTC.

This sequence joins TRBV21-1 and TRBJ2-1; the table's TRBD2 call for D was not verified on the DNA. TRBV21-1 is assigned pseudogene status. The CDR3 contains 13 residues. CDR3 sequence reads: CASSTDSYNEQFF. DNA of the CDR3: TGTGCCAGCAGCACCGACTCTTACAATGAGCAGTTCTTC.

The chain couples TRBV27 to TRBJ2-5; D is possibly TRBD1 (6 bases). The CDR3 runs 14 residues. CDR1 MNHEY and CDR2 SMNVEV come from the germline V gene (reference sequence). The V gene lost 2 bases and the J gene lost 5 bases, with 12 bases spanning the gap. This CDR3 is CASSLGTGTETQYF. For the CDR3, the DNA is TGTGCCAGCAGTTTAGGTACAGGGACGGAGACCCAGTACTTC.

The chain recombines TRBV4-1 with TRBJ2-2; 7 bases line up with TRBD2. The CDR3 totals 15 residues. Germline V gene lookup returns CDR1 MGHRA and CDR2 YSYEKL. The trim removed 4 bases at V and 2 bases at J, leaving 4 bases unmatched. The CDR3 region is CASSLQTSNTGELFF. Written as DNA, the CDR3 is TGCGCCAGCAGCCTACAGACTAGCAACACCGGGGAGCTGTTTTTT.

CDR3 region: CASSLLGGKSSGANVLTF. CDR3 DNA sequence: TGTGCCAGCAGCTTACTAGGAGGGAAGAGCTCTGGGGCCAACGTCCTGACTTTC. The chain recombines TRBV7-9 with TRBJ2-6; possibly TRBD2 for D (6 bases). CDR1 and CDR2 (germline): SEHNR, FQNEAQ (reference sequence). CDR3 length: 18 residues. V lost 2 bases and J lost 0, with 14 bases in between.

The CDR3 DNA sequence: TGTGCCAGCAGTTCAGTGTCCAATGAAAAACTGTTTTTT. Translated: CASSSVSNEKLFF. The gene calls are TRBV27 and TRBJ1-4; D is unclear. V shed 4 bases and J shed 5 bases, with 8 bases lying between them. Germline V gene sequence: CDR1 MNHEY, CDR2 SMNVEV (reference sequence). The CDR3 runs 13 residues.

V usage is TRBV15 and J usage is TRBJ1-1, with a possible D match to TRBD1 (6 bases). Germline-derived CDR1 and CDR2 are LNHNV and YYDKDF (reference sequence). The length of the CDR3 is 15 residues. V was trimmed by 4 bases and J by 5 bases, leaving 17 bases between them. CDR3 residues: CATSKSTGRGTEAFF. As DNA, the CDR3 is TGTGCCACCAGCAAGAGCACAGGGAGGGGAACTGAAGCTTTCTTT.

The gene calls are TRBV19 and TRBJ2-7; unclear D gene. Germline V gene sequence: CDR1 LNHDA, CDR2 SQIVND (reference sequence). The ends were cut back, 3 bases at V and 4 bases at J, with 13 bases in the middle. This CDR3 spans 14 amino acids. CDR3 nucleotides: TGTGCCAGTAGTATTTTGATCGGAAAGTACGAGCAGTACTTC. Amino acids: CASSILIGKYEQYF. The variable domain in full, with the rest retrieved from reference TRBV19 and TRBJ2-7, is DGGITQSPKYLFRKEGQNVTLSCEQNLNHDAMYWYRQDPGQGLRLIYYSQIVNDFQKGDIAEGYSVSREKKESFPLTVTSAQKNPTAFYLCASSILIGKYEQYFGPGTRLTVT.

This chain joins TRBV5-4 and TRBJ2-5; D is undetermined. The end of the DNA fits TRBJ2-7 better, so the J call may be wrong. The CDR3 runs 13 residues. Per the germline V gene, CDR1 is SGHNT and CDR2 is YYREEE (reference sequence). The CDR3, as DNA: TGTGCCAGCAGCTTGAGCCACTCCTACGAGCAGTACTTC. This translates into CASSLSHSYEQYF.

The chain carries TRBV4-2 and TRBJ2-5, with D perhaps TRBD1 or TRBD2 (5 bases each). Near its end, the DNA agrees better with TRBJ2-7, so the J call may be wrong. This CDR3 contains 16 residues. Looked up from germline, CDR1 is LGHNA and CDR2 is YNFKEQ. The CDR3 sequence is CASSLERGAPSYEQYF. DNA for the CDR3: TGTGCCAGCAGCCTTGAGAGGGGTGCTCCATCCTACGAGCAGTACTTC.

The chain is built from TRBV7-8 and TRBJ2-2, with 8 bases aligning to TRBD2. In germline, CDR1 is SGHVS, CDR2 FQNEAQ. This CDR3 has 18 amino acids. Unmatched junction bases numbered 17, after V lost 6 bases and J lost 5 bases. The CDR3 nucleotides are TGTGCCAGCAGAGTGATGGGTAGCGGGACAAGGGGGACCGGGGAGCTGTTTTTT. It yields the protein CASRVMGSGTRGTGELFF.

With regard to this clone: A read error may account for a junction end that differs from germline. CDR3 loop: CASSLSGGAFNEQFF. CDR3 bases: TGTGCTAGCAGCTTAAGTGGGGGGGCCTTCAATGAGCAGTTCTTC. V is TRBV7-7 and J is TRBJ2-1, with D possibly TRBD2 on 7 matching bases. Germline loops: CDR1 SSHAT, CDR2 FNYEAQ (reference sequence). CDR3 length: 15 amino acids.

In regard to this clone: This sample includes further DNA sequences coding for the same CDR3. The V and J genes are TRBV21-1 and TRBJ1-5; the table's TRBD1 call for D was not verified on the DNA. TRBV21-1 is a listed pseudogene. The CDR3 has 18 residues. The CDR3 region is CASSPGLAKRAPNQPQHF. DNA of the CDR3: TGTGCCAGCAGCCCAGGGTTGGCCAAACGCGCCCCGAATCAGCCCCAGCATTTT.